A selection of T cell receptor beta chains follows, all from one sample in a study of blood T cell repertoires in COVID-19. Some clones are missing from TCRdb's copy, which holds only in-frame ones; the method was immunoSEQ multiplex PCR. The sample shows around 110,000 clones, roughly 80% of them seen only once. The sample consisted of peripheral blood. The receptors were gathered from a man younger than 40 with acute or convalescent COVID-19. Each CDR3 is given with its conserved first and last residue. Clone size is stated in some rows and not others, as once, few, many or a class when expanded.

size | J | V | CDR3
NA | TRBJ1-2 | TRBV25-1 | CASSEYFFDSDNYGYTF
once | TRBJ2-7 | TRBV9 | CASSPGGSYEQYF
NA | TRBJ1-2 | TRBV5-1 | CASSLASGVDGYTF
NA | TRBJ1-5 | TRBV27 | CASRQVASNQPQHF
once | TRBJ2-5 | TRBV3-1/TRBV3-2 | CASSYSLTSGSSETQYF
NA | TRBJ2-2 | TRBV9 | CASSVRGRASTGELFF
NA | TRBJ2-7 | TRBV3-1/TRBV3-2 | CASTPSDRADYEQYF
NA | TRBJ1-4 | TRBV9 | CASSAQSTGRNNEKLFF
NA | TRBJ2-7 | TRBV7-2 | CASSLSSGASYEQYF
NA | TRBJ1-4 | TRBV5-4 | CASSRKAGATNEKLFF
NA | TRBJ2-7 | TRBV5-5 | CASSLGQSQRYEQYF
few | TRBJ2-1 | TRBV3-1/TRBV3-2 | CASSQLAGSSYNEQFF
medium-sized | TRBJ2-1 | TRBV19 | CASGSGNSYNEQFF
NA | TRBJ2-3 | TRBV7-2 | CASSLDRGVTDTQYF
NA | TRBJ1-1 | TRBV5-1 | CASSNPGRDSEAFF
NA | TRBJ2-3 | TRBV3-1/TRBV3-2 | CASSQVGPGDTQYF
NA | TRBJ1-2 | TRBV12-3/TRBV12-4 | CASSLGGGGYTF
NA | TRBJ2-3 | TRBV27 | CASSQSTDTQYF
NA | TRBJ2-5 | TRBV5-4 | CASSSQEETQYF
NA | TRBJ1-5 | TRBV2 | CASSESSRRQPQHF
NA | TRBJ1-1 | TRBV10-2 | CASKFETGTDFTEAFF
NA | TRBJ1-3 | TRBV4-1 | CASSQGSSGNTIYF
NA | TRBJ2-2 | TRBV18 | CASSPTGNTGELFF
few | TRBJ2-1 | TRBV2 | CASSDRDRGVGMTQFF
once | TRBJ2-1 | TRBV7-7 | CASSLAGGNNEQFF
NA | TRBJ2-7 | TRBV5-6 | CASSLELMTEVSYEQYF
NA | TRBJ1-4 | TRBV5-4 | CASSLGGTLGNEKLFF
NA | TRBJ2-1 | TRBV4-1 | CASSPTQLAGDHNEQFF
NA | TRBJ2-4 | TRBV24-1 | CATSRQGRYIQYF
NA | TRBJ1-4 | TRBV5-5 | CASSLAGNEKLFF
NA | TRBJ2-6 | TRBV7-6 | CASSSGLAGGSGANVLTF
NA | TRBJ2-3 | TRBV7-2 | CASSMSGGAIDTQYF
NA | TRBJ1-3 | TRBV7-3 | CASIKTGSGNTIYF
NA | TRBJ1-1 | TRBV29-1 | CSAYRAEGAEAFF
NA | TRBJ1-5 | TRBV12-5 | CASGLAAVGLSGNQPQHF
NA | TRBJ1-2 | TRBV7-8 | CASTTETGAGYGYTF
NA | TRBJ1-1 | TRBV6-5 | CASSPGSVGEAFF
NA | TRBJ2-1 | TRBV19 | CASSISRGNEQFF
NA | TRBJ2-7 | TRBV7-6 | CASRLAGTYEQYF
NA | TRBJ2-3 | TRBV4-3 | CASSQVSLDPDTQYF
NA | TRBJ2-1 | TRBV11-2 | CASSVLTSGAYNEQFF
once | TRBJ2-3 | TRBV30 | CAWGSGNTDTQYF
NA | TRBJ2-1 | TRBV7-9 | CASSFDYAEQFF
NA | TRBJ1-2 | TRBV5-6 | CASSFGQDPVYGYTF
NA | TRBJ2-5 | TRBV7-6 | CASSLGRGASETQYF
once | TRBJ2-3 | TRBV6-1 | CASSELAGGVGTDTQYF